This T cell receptor (beta chain) was captured in a study of monozygotic twins with inflammatory bowel disease. After skipping T cell sorting, the authors isolated total RNA from whole blood. TCRdb re-called the 5' RACE reads and gives one entry per CDR3 protein, without DNA. The repertoire table contains 70,000 to 95,000 distinct CDR3 sequences. This CDR3 is 14 amino acids long. Germline V gene lookup returns CDR1 SQVTM and CDR2 ANQGSEA. The receptor was derived from a human donor with ulcerative colitis or Crohn's disease, or a healthy co-twin of an affected twin (not recorded which). The rearrangement joins TRBV29-1 to TRBJ2-1. Sequencing input: blood. This chain's CDR3 is CSVSGIRAYNEQFF.